This entry lists 19 T cell receptor beta chains sequenced from one sample in a study of cytomegalovirus exposure and HLA in healthy donors. The PCR employed 60 Vbeta primers together with 13 Jbeta primers. TCRdb keeps only in-frame clones here, not all; method: immunoSEQ multiplex PCR. In the table there are about 150,000 clones, about four fifths of which are singletons. The sequenced sample consisted of PBMCs. These TCRs come from a man aged 45 to 65 in good health and CMV-seropositive.

The chain uses TRBV5-1 and TRBJ2-1, with 8 positions matching TRBD2. After removal of 7 bases from V and 10 bases from J, the junction contained 10 bases not matched to a gene. Germline-derived CDR1 and CDR2 are SGHRS and YFSETQ. The CDR3 extends over 13 amino acids. The chain's CDR3 is CASGTSGAGEQFF. DNA for the CDR3: TGCGCCAGCGGAACTAGCGGCGCAGGGGAGCAGTTCTTC. Together with reference TRBV5-1 and TRBJ2-1, the CDR3 gives the full variable domain: KAGVTQTPRYLIKTRGQQVTLSCSPISGHRSVSWYQQTPGQGLQFLFEYFSETQRNKGNFPGRFSGRQFSNSRSEMNVSTLELGDSALYLCASGTSGAGEQFFGPGTRLTVL.

J is TRBJ2-3 and V is TRBV5-1, with 8 bases matching TRBD2. The CDR3 covers 15 residues. Per the germline V gene, CDR1 is SGHRS and CDR2 is YFSETQ. The J segment lost 5 bases and the V segment lost 4 bases, leaving 9 bases of the junction unmatched. CDR3 in amino acids: CASSGRAGRGDTQYF. Written as DNA, the CDR3 is TGCGCCAGCAGCGGGAGGGCCGGGAGGGGAGATACGCAGTATTTT.

This chain links TRBV10-3 with TRBJ2-5, with 11 bases identical to TRBD2. J gave up 7 bases and V 4 bases, and 8 bases lay outside the gene matches. CDR3 size: 15 residues. CDR1 is ENHRY, CDR2 SYGVKD, per germline. CDR3 coding DNA: TGTGCCATCAGTGTCCAGAAGCTAGCGGGAGGGACCCAGTACTTC. The encoded protein is CAISVQKLAGGTQYF.

J is TRBJ2-7 and V is TRBV7-8; 11 bases map to TRBD1. The V gene's germline CDR1 is SGHVS and CDR2 FQNEAQ. The V and J ends lost 5 bases and 3 bases, in that order; junction bases with no gene match: 6. The CDR3 sequence is 15 residues long. The DNA of the CDR3 is TGTGCCAGCAGCGGGGACAGGGGGTTCATCTACGAGCAGTACTTC. As protein: CASSGDRGFIYEQYF.

This chain uses TRBV5-4 with TRBJ2-7, with TRBD2 matching over 8 bases. CDR3 length: 15 amino acids. J gave up 7 bases and V 0 bases, and 9 bases lay outside the gene matches. Germline lookup yields CDR1 SGHNT and CDR2 YYREEE (reference sequence). The CDR3 spells CASSLVLAGSSEQYF. CDR3 coding DNA: TGTGCCAGCAGCTTGGTATTAGCGGGGAGTTCGGAGCAGTACTTC.

The chain carries TRBV19 and TRBJ2-6, with 10 nucleotides matching TRBD1. In germline, CDR1 is LNHDA, CDR2 SQIVND (reference sequence). This CDR3 is 17 amino acids long. With V trimmed by 2 bases and J by 4 bases, 5 bases remained unmatched. The DNA for the CDR3 is TGTGCCAGTAGTATATGGGGACAGGGGTCCGGGGCCAACGTCCTGACTTTC. Amino acids: CASSIWGQGSGANVLTF.

This chain uses TRBV5-4 with TRBJ1-2; 8 bases fit TRBD1. This CDR3 has 15 amino acids. Germline trimming cut 4 bases from V and 9 bases from J; bases unmatched to any gene: 14. Germline CDR1 SGHNT, CDR2 YYREEE (reference sequence). In DNA, the CDR3 is TGTGCCAGCAGCCCCCGGGCCCAGGGGGCGGTCAGCTACACCTTC. It encodes CASSPRAQGAVSYTF.

The rearrangement joins TRBV11-2 to TRBJ2-7, with a tentative D call TRBD1 (6 bases). Trimming removed 4 bases at V and 5 bases at J, with 12 bases between. The CDR3 has 13 residues. From germline, CDR1 is SGHAT and CDR2 FQNNGV. CDR3 DNA sequence: TGTGCCAGCAGCTCAGGACAGTTGGACGAGCAGTACTTC. Translating gives CASSSGQLDEQYF.

The V gene is TRBV18, the J gene TRBJ1-1; TRBD1 agrees at 8 bases. V lost 2 bases, J lost 7 bases, and 3 bases stayed unmatched. The CDR3 has 13 residues. Per germline, CDR1 KGHSH and CDR2 LQKENI. The CDR3 DNA reads TGTGCCAGCTCACCAAATGGACAGGGTGAAGCTTTCTTT. This codes for CASSPNGQGEAFF.

The V call is TRBV27, the J call TRBJ2-1, with a tentative D call TRBD2 (7 bases). Per germline, CDR1 MNHEY and CDR2 SMNVEV (reference sequence). This CDR3 is 16 amino acids long. Trimming shortened V by 6 bases and J by 3 bases, and 18 bases separated the two germline ends. CDR3 region: CASSWGAGVVYNEQFF. CDR3 bases: TGTGCCAGCAGCTGGGGGGCGGGAGTGGTCTACAATGAGCAGTTCTTC.

The genes are TRBV2 and TRBJ1-5, with TRBD1 as a possible D gene (5 bases). The germline CDR1 and CDR2 sequences are SNHLY and FYNNEI. There are 15 residues in the CDR3. Trimming removed 3 bases from V and 1 base from J, with 10 bases in between. The CDR3: CASSDGAGSNQPQHF. The CDR3 DNA reads as TGTGCCAGCAGTGATGGGGCAGGGAGCAATCAGCCCCAGCATTTT.

A word on this clone: One end of the junction is discordant with germline, which a read error may explain. The chain joins TRBV5-1 to TRBJ2-7; 14 bases line up with TRBD2. CDR1 is SGHRS, CDR2 YFSETQ, per germline. The CDR3 loop spans 15 amino acids. The CDR3 protein is CASSLGLAGVNEQYF. The CDR3 DNA is TGCGCCAGCAGTTTGGGACTAGCGGGAGTAAACGAGCAGTACTTC.

V and J are TRBV9 and TRBJ1-1, with unresolved D. Trimming removed 4 bases at V and 4 bases at J, with 14 bases between. CDR3 length equals 14 residues. CDR1 and CDR2 from the germline V gene are SGDLS and YYNGEE. The CDR3 protein is CASSPTSGITEAFF. In DNA form, the CDR3 reads TGTGCCAGCAGCCCTACTTCAGGTATCACTGAAGCTTTCTTT.

This clone has more than one count but fewer than ten. V and J are TRBV9 and TRBJ2-1; D not resolved. Germline lookup yields CDR1 SGDLS and CDR2 YYNGEE. The CDR3 runs 15 residues. Trimming removed 0 bases at V and 12 bases at J, with 19 bases between. The CDR3 bases are TGTGCCAGCAGCGTAGCCGTGGCGGCGGCCTCGGGGCAGTTCTTC. Amino acid sequence: CASSVAVAAASGQFF.

The chain uses TRBV5-4 and TRBJ2-2, with 11 bases fitting TRBD2. The germline V gene has CDR1 SGHNT and CDR2 YYREEE (reference sequence). V dropped 6 bases and J dropped 5; count of bases not matched to a gene: 9. This CDR3 contains 16 residues. CDR3 sequence: CASTGDSGRVTGELFF. In DNA form, the CDR3 reads TGTGCCAGCACCGGGGATAGCGGGAGGGTTACCGGGGAGCTGTTTTTT.

The chain employs TRBV9 and TRBJ1-1; weak D call: TRBD1 (6 bases). Germline loops: CDR1 SGDLS, CDR2 YYNGEE. The CDR3 spans 13 residues. V was trimmed by 4 bases and J by 5 bases, leaving 12 bases between them. CDR3 region: CASSIQGNTEAFF. CDR3 in DNA: TGTGCCAGCAGCATACAGGGAAATACTGAAGCTTTCTTT.

The chain joins TRBV6-1 to TRBJ2-3, with D perhaps matching TRBD1 (6 bases). CDR3 length equals 16 residues. V lost 2 bases to trimming and J lost 2 bases, with 14 bases between them. CDR1 and CDR2 from the germline V gene are MNHNS and SASEGT. The CDR3 DNA sequence: TGTGCCAGCAGTGAACATTCGACAGGCTACACAGATACGCAGTATTTT. It translates to CASSEHSTGYTDTQYF.

The rearrangement joins TRBV19 to TRBJ1-4; 7 bases map to TRBD1. This CDR3 is 15 amino acids long. J was trimmed by 8 bases and V by 8 bases; bases with no gene match: 14. CDR1 and CDR2 from the germline V gene are LNHDA and SQIVND (reference sequence). The CDR3 DNA sequence: TGTGCCAGTGCTAGGCGACAGGGAGCGGCGGAAAAACTGTTTTTT. Translating it yields CASARRQGAAEKLFF.

This clone was seen ten or more times. The chain joins TRBV6-1 to TRBJ2-7, with D unclear. The ends were cut back, 2 bases at V and 2 bases at J, with 13 bases in the middle. CDR3 length: 15 residues. Germline lookup yields CDR1 MNHNS and CDR2 SASEGT. Written as DNA, the CDR3 is TGTGCCAGCAGTGAACTTTCACCCACTGCCTACGAGCAGTACTTC. Its translation: CASSELSPTAYEQYF.